A selection of T cell receptor beta chains follows, all from one sample in a study of T-cell reconstitution after alpha-beta-depleted transplantation in children. TCRdb passed the PCR reads through MiXCR, listing each CDR3 protein once. The sample yields about 300,000 distinct CDR3 sequences, about 9.4% seen once. Here the sequenced sample was PBMCs, taken before TCRalphabeta/CD19-depleted stem cell transplant. All receptors derive from a boy under two years old with acute myeloid leukemia, due to receive a stem cell transplant. The CDR3 runs from the conserved cysteine through the conserved F or W. The D gene is left open where the match is weak. For some rows the clone size is stated as once, few or many, or as a class when expanded; others skip it.

size: many; D: TRBD1; J: TRBJ2-5; V: TRBV12-3/TRBV12-4; DNA: TGTGCCAGCAGTTTATACGGGACAGGGGTCCAAGAGACCCAGTACTTC; CDR3: CASSLYGTGVQETQYF
size: many; D: TRBD1; J: TRBJ1-2; V: TRBV29-1; DNA: TGCAGCGTTGGGGGGACAGGGTCAGGCTACACCTTC; CDR3: CSVGGTGSGYTF
size: many; D: TRBD2; J: TRBJ2-1; V: TRBV12-3/TRBV12-4; DNA: TGTGCCAGCAGTTTCCCTAGACTAGCGGGGTCCCACAATGAGCAGTTCTTC; CDR3: CASSFPRLAGSHNEQFF
size: few; D: -; J: TRBJ1-5; V: TRBV28; DNA: TGTGCCAGCAGTTTTAATCAGGGTAATCAGCCCCAGCATTTT; CDR3: CASSFNQGNQPQHF
size: many; D: TRBD2; J: TRBJ2-3; V: TRBV27; DNA: TGTGCCAGCAGTCCGGAAATCCAAGCGGGGGAGGCAGATACGCAGTATTTT; CDR3: CASSPEIQAGEADTQYF
size: many; D: -; J: TRBJ2-5; V: TRBV7-7; DNA: TGTGCTAGCAGCCCGAGGGGGGGGGAGACCCAGTACTTC; CDR3: CASSPRGGETQYF
size: many; D: -; J: TRBJ2-7; V: TRBV5-1; DNA: TGCGCCAGCAGCCTCGGGACTTTCTACGAGCAGTACTTC; CDR3: CASSLGTFYEQYF
size: -; D: TRBD1; J: TRBJ2-1; V: TRBV3-1; DNA: TGTGCCAGCAGCCCAAATCCGGACAGGGTTCACGGGATTGAGCAGTTCTTC; CDR3: CASSPNPDRVHGIEQFF
size: few; D: TRBD2; J: TRBJ2-1; V: TRBV29-1; DNA: TGCAGCGTTGAACGGGCAGGACTAGCGGGAGATTATGAGCAGTTCTTC; CDR3: CSVERAGLAGDYEQFF
size: many; D: -; J: TRBJ2-5; V: TRBV7-2; DNA: TGTGCCAGCAGCTTTGGACTCCTGGGGACCCAGTACTTC; CDR3: CASSFGLLGTQYF
size: many; D: -; J: TRBJ1-1; V: TRBV12-3/TRBV12-4; DNA: TGTGCCAGCAGTTCGAGGTCACCTGAAGCTTTCTTT; CDR3: CASSSRSPEAFF
size: many; D: TRBD1; J: TRBJ2-7; V: TRBV13; DNA: TGTGCCAGCAGTTTTGTGGGGAGGACAGGGACCTACGAGCAGTACTTC; CDR3: CASSFVGRTGTYEQYF
size: many; D: -; J: TRBJ2-3; V: TRBV5-1; DNA: TGCGCCAGCAGCTTGGAAGCGACAGATACGCAGTATTTT; CDR3: CASSLEATDTQYF
size: many; D: -; J: TRBJ2-1; V: TRBV24-1; DNA: TGTGCCACCAGTGACCCCGGGACATTACACGGGCAGTTCTTC; CDR3: CATSDPGTLHGQFF
size: many; D: TRBD1; J: TRBJ1-5; V: TRBV29-1; DNA: TGCAGCGTTGGGACAGGGAATCAGCCCCAGCATTTT; CDR3: CSVGTGNQPQHF
size: few; D: TRBD1; J: TRBJ1-1; V: TRBV18; DNA: TGTGCCAGCTCACCAGCGACAGGGGGTTACACTGAAGCTTTCTTT; CDR3: CASSPATGGYTEAFF
size: many; D: -; J: TRBJ2-7; V: TRBV3-1; DNA: TGTGCCAGCAGCCAAGAGGGAAGACTACCCCCCTCGCCCCCCCTCTCCTACGAGCAGTACTTC; CDR3: CASSQEGRLPPSPPLSYEQYF
size: many; D: TRBD1; J: TRBJ2-7; V: TRBV6-5; DNA: TGTGCCAGCAGTTACGGGACAGGGGAGAGCGAGCAGTACTTC; CDR3: CASSYGTGESEQYF
size: many; D: -; J: TRBJ2-7; V: TRBV15; DNA: TGTGCCACCAGCAGACAGGGTCCCTCTCGAGAGCAGTACTTC; CDR3: CATSRQGPSREQYF
size: many; D: TRBD1; J: TRBJ1-2; V: TRBV29-1; DNA: TGCAGCGTCGGCTCCGGGACAGTTAACTATGGCTACACCTTC; CDR3: CSVGSGTVNYGYTF
size: -; D: TRBD2; J: TRBJ2-7; V: TRBV20-1; DNA: TGCAGTGCCCCCGGGGGGAGCTCCTACGAGCAGTACTTC; CDR3: CSAPGGSSYEQYF
size: many; D: -; J: TRBJ2-7; V: TRBV5-1; DNA: TGCGCCAGCAGCTTGAATTTGAATCCCTCCTACGAGCAGTACTTC; CDR3: CASSLNLNPSYEQYF
size: few; D: TRBD1; J: TRBJ1-1; V: TRBV10-3; DNA: TGTGCCATCACTACCGGGACAGAGAACACTGAAGCTTTCTTT; CDR3: CAITTGTENTEAFF
size: -; D: TRBD1; J: TRBJ1-3; V: TRBV12-3/TRBV12-4; DNA: TGTGCCAGCAGTTGGACAGGGCTCTCTGGAAACACCATATATTTT; CDR3: CASSWTGLSGNTIYF
size: few; D: -; J: TRBJ1-6; V: TRBV20-1; DNA: TGCAGTGCTAGGGTGGACGGTCCTAATTCACCCCTCCACTTT; CDR3: CSARVDGPNSPLHF
size: many; D: TRBD2; J: TRBJ2-2; V: TRBV4-2; DNA: TGTGCCAGCACAGTGGGTAAGCGGGAGGCTACGAACACCGGGGAGCTGTTTTTT; CDR3: CASTVGKREATNTGELFF
size: few; D: -; J: TRBJ2-7; V: TRBV5-5; DNA: TGTGCCAGCAGCTCGTGTTCAGGGGAGTGGTCCTACGAGCAGTACTTC; CDR3: CASSSCSGEWSYEQYF
size: many; D: -; J: TRBJ2-5; V: TRBV14; DNA: TGTGCCAGCGCCTGGGACTTCCAGTACTTC; CDR3: CASAWDFQYF
size: many; D: -; J: TRBJ2-7; V: TRBV9; DNA: TGTGCCAGCAGTGTAGGTGGGCCTTCATTCGAGCAGTACTTC; CDR3: CASSVGGPSFEQYF